The sequence of this TCR beta chain was determined in a study of sequential checkpoint blockade in melanoma (dated by TCRdb to between 2017 and 2020). Looking at the study overall: Patients were randomized 1:1 to first-line nivolumab followed by ipilimumab (arm A) or ipilimumab followed by nivolumab (arm B). Maintenance nivolumab came after both trial sequences. The study at large found these results: Validation of the response-prediction model combining TCR metrics and mutation burden is needed in larger, independent patient cohorts.

The immunoSEQ Assay was used to immunosequence TCRbeta CDR3 regions from genomic DNA. Before high-throughput sequencing, genomic DNA was amplified using bias-controlled multiplex PCR. The original pipeline was this. To quantify the absolute abundance of each unique TCRbeta CDR3 region, the sequences were collapsed and filtered. Clonality was defined as 1 minus Pielou's evenness and was calculated using productive rearrangements only. Clones with significantly greater frequencies in on-treatment versus baseline samples were identified using a previously published method. The clones in this table, taken by TCRdb from immuneACCESS, are in-frame only. Not every clone is retained; where verified, under half of the shortfall comes from an unresolved V gene, and the cause of the rest is unknown. V, J and clone size are taken as reported in that table, and D and trimming were inferred from the DNA itself. The sample table lists about 7,100 clones, roughly 74% of them with a count of one. The ten top clones hold around 7% of the sample.

As encoded in the germline V gene (reference sequence), CDR1 is SGHKS while CDR2 is YYEKEE. The germline V and J ends show losses of 4 bases and 8 bases respectively, and no gene match explains 7 bases of the junction. The CDR3 starts with the cysteine, ends with the phenylalanine, and has 15 residues. The read is trimmed to its CDR3 DNA, 45 bases read in frame from base 1. The treatment or condition label, read with the paper, signifies: randomized to nivolumab then ipilimumab (arm A) or the reverse (arm B). None of the trial patients had been given prior DNA-damaging chemotherapy. Thawed PBMCs were sorted on a FACS Aria II flow cytometer to isolate live CD3+CD8+ cells negative for CD19 and CD56. CheckMate 064, a randomized, open-label phase II trial of sequential checkpoint blockade, was the source of the samples, all of which came from patients with melanoma. Leukapheresis was used to collect peripheral blood mononuclear cells, which were then purified with Ficoll-Paque and frozen in human serum with about 9.3% DMSO. Purity of sorted blood CD3+CD8+ cells was verified at >98% immediately after sorting, followed by DNA extraction.

About this clone: Its antigen remains unidentified. Per-base qualities were not stored, and no clone one base away is much larger.

Here the chain combines TRBV5-5 and TRBJ2-1, and 12 junctional nucleotides match TRBD1. The TCR originated in a human donor with melanoma. This specimen consisted of CD8+ T cells sorted from blood (inferred from file names), obtained from a patient given nivolumab and ipilimumab in sequence. Here the CDR3 is given as CASSAGQGAVDEQFF. The nucleotide sequence is given as TGTGCCAGCAGCGCGGGACAGGGGGCGGTAGATGAGCAGTTCTTC.